This TCR beta chain comes out of a study of shared clonotypes between healthy human individuals. Study outcomes and limitations: Larger estimated richness was generally recorded for naive subsets relative to memory subsets.

On this clone: What it binds is unknown.

Profiled with immunoSEQ multiplex PCR; TCRdb holds only in-frame clones, not every one. Counted here are some 2,500,000 clones, around 92% occurring once; the ten biggest clones make up approximately 0.39%. The CDR3 length is 17 residues. The V and J ends lost 2 bases and 1 base, in that order; junction bases with no gene match: 7. Each donor was a Caucasian adult residing in Nashville, Tennessee. The J gene is TRBJ2-7, the V gene TRBV5-3; 12 bases match TRBD2. TRBV5-3 has ORF status, its function being uncertain. Sequencing was carried out using naive CD4+ T cells from PBMCs. Subset here: CD45RA+ positively selected. The clonotype comes from a man aged 18-30 years in good health. Some clones in this sample may be carry-over from other donors' samples. As DNA, the CDR3 is TGTGCCAGAAGCTTACTAGCGGGAGGTTTACCGTCCTACGAGCAGTACTTC. Its translation: CARSLLAGGLPSYEQYF.